This T cell receptor (beta chain) originates from a study of CD4 T cell repertoires in COVID-19. Whole-study results and caveats: SARS-CoV and/or HKU1 spike cultures shared between roughly 7 and 28% of SARS-CoV-2 clonotypes.

This CDR3 is 14 amino acids long. CDR1 is SNHLY, CDR2 FYNNEI, per germline. The protocol was immunoSEQ multiplex PCR, while the TCRdb copy is restricted to in-frame clones and leaves out a portion. The table has tens of thousands of clones, about nine tenths seen once; the top ten hold almost 0.6%. Notes on this clone: Its antigen is still unknown.

The memory T cells were sequenced right after ex vivo isolation, without culture. The sequence was obtained from a human donor who had COVID-19. This rearrangement joins TRBV2 to TRBJ1-2; no firm D call. The sample in question was central memory CD4+ T cells from blood, obtained before the COVID-19 pandemic. CDR3 sequence: CAGKRSMINYGYTF. The CDR3 nucleotides read TGTGCTGGCAAGAGGTCAATGATTAACTATGGCTACACCTTC.